One sample yielded the 26 T cell receptor delta chains listed below, sequenced in a study of γδ T cells in repeated Plasmodium falciparum infection. TCRdb redid the clone calls on the multiplex PCR reads with CATT. This sample has over 90,000 delta-chain clones, with more than 0.85% found just once. Gammadelta T cells were flow-sorted from PBMC into Vgamma9/Vdelta2+ and Vdelta2-negative populations for bulk analysis. Specimen: gamma-delta T cells from blood. Receptor source: a pool of human donors (malaria-infected and uninfected, not separated).

Notes on this clone: This likely stems from a read error, as it lies one base from a far larger clone. The same CDR3 arises from other DNA sequences in this sample as well. The rearrangement joins TRDV1 to TRDJ1; D gene unclear. The CDR3 sequence is 16 residues long. Germline CDR1 reads TSWWSYY; CDR2 reads QGS. The ends were cut back, 1 base at V and 7 bases at J, with 19 bases in the middle. The CDR3 DNA reads as TGTGCTCTTGGGGAACCCTATGGGCATACTGAGCGTAAACTCATCTTT. Translating it yields CALGEPYGHTERKLIF.

This clone rates as medium-sized (0.01 to 0.1%). Other DNA sequences in the sample encode the same CDR3. The rearrangement joins TRDV2 to TRDJ3; TRDD3 matches at 13 bases. Per the germline V gene, CDR1 is GEAIGNYY and CDR2 is EKD. V lost 0 bases and J lost 1; bases outside the gene matches: 8. The CDR3 totals 21 residues. The CDR3 sequence is CACDTLFTGGYASWDTRQMFF. The CDR3 nucleotides are TGTGCCTGTGACACCTTGTTTACTGGGGGATACGCGTCCTGGGACACCCGACAGATGTTTTTC.

This clone was seen only a few times. TCRdb's protein, taken from a much larger clone, differs from this DNA's translation at residue 6, likely owing to a read error; the protein displayed comes from the DNA. The rearrangement joins TRDV1 to TRDJ1; 13 nucleotides line up with TRDD3. Unmatched junction bases numbered 11, after V lost 2 bases and J lost 2 bases. The CDR3 sequence is 19 residues long. CDR1 is TSWWSYY and CDR2 is QGS in the germline V gene. CDR3 nucleotides: TGTGCTCTTGGGGAAAACCGGTACTGGGGGATACGGCCTACCGATAAACTCATCTTT. Translated, it gives CALGENRYWGIRPTDKLIF.

This clone came up a few times. This is likely an artifact of a read error, given a far larger clone one base away. Distinct nucleotide sequences in the sample also encode this CDR3. J gene calling gave no result, while the V gene is TRDV1; TRDD3 is taken as the D call from the table, unchecked against the DNA. The CDR3 totals 19 residues. In germline, CDR1 is TSWWSYY, CDR2 QGS. The CDR3 region has the DNA TGTGCTCTTGGGGAAAGCCCCCCACTCCGTCCACCGTACACCGATAAACTTATCTTT. Residues: CALGESPPLRPPYTDKLIF.

With regard to this clone: For this DNA, TCRdb reports the protein of a much larger clone, which diverges at residue 7, most likely from a read error; the protein presented here is translated directly from the DNA. The CDR3 sequence is CACDRRGYTDKLIF. DNA for the CDR3: TGTGCCTGTGATCGTCGAGGGTACACCGATAAACTCATCTTT. This chain links TRDV2 with TRDJ1; no clear D. TCRdb is silent on the J gene; assignment here came from matching the DNA to germline. The CDR3 totals 14 residues. Germline V gene sequence: CDR1 GEAIGNYY, CDR2 EKD. V lost 4 bases and J 0 bases, leaving 11 bases between the germline ends.

Concerning this clone: The TCRdb protein, from a much larger clone, departs from this DNA's translation at residue 18, likely by read error; the protein shown derives from the DNA. The V gene corresponds to TRDV1; no J gene was called; TRDD3, the table's D call, lacks a check against the DNA. This CDR3 contains 20 residues. The germline V gene has CDR1 TSWWSYY and CDR2 QGS. The CDR3 region is CALGELDLKLLGDYTDKPIF. CDR3 nucleotide sequence: TGTGCTCTTGGGGAACTAGACCTCAAACTACTGGGGGATTACACCGATAAACCCATCTTT.

As for this clone: TCRdb shows a much larger clone's protein in place of this DNA's translation, and the two differ at residue 8, likely through a read error; the protein shown is translated from the DNA. The rearrangement links TRDV1 to TRDJ1, with D uncertain. The J gene was missing in TCRdb and was found by matching the end of the DNA to germline. Looked up from germline, CDR1 is TSWWSYY and CDR2 is QGS. The germline V and J ends were trimmed by 3 bases and 0 bases, with 20 bases remaining between them. This CDR3 contains 18 residues. Written as DNA, the CDR3 is TGTGCTCTTGGGGATCTTAACCGGCCTCACAAGTACACCGATAAACTCATCTTT. Translating gives CALGDLNRPHKYTDKLIF.

With regard to this clone: TCRdb shows a much larger clone's protein in place of this DNA's translation, and the two differ at residue 5, likely through a read error; the protein shown is translated from the DNA. Other DNA sequences from this sample encode an identical CDR3 as well. The V and J genes are TRDV2 and TRDJ1; D unresolved. TCRdb does not report a J gene; here it was assigned by matching the DNA to germline references. V gave up 3 bases and J gave up 2 bases, with 15 bases separating them. The CDR3 has 15 residues. Germline assignment: CDR1 GEAIGNYY and CDR2 EKD. Written as DNA, the CDR3 is TGTGCCTGTGACGCTCTCCTGGAGGGGACCGATAAACTCATCTTT. Translating it yields CACDALLEGTDKLIF.

This clone was counted a few times. TCRdb records a much larger clone's protein for this DNA, with a difference at residue 4 that likely arises from a read error; the protein given is the translation of the DNA. V usage is TRDV1 and J usage is TRDJ1; TRDD3 matches at 7 bases. Because TCRdb records no J gene, it was assigned here through a match of the DNA to germline. This CDR3 spans 22 amino acids. V dropped 8 bases and J dropped 2; count of bases not matched to a gene: 32. Germline V gives CDR1 TSWWSYY, CDR2 QGS. The chain's CDR3 is CALRVVVDTPRLYWGYTDKLIF. The CDR3 coding sequence is TGTGCTCTTAGGGTGGTGGTCGATACCCCGCGGTTATACTGGGGTTATACCGATAAACTCATCTTT.

The table lists this clone with a few counts. The protein TCRdb gives is from a much larger clone and does not agree with this DNA's translation at residue 14, likely a read error; the protein shown here comes from the DNA. The chain couples TRDV1 to TRDJ1, with 12 bases that match TRDD3. The length of the CDR3 is 16 residues. CDR1 is TSWWSYY, CDR2 QGS, per germline. The CDR3 spells CALTIPTYWGIPKPIF. As DNA, the CDR3 is TGTGCTCTTACAATTCCTACCTACTGGGGGATACCAAAACCCATCTTT.

The sample holds a few counts of this clone. TCRdb assigns this DNA the protein of a much larger clone, which departs from its translation at residue 14; this likely reflects a read error, and the protein shown comes from translating the DNA. This chain's CDR3 is CALGESYGWADGHNDKLIF. CDR3 nucleotide sequence: TGTGCTCTTGGGGAGTCCTACGGGTGGGCGGATGGCCACAACGATAAACTCATCTTT. The chain combines TRDV1 with TRDJ1, with D perhaps TRDD2 (6 bases). The CDR3 spans 19 residues. Germline CDR1 is TSWWSYY and CDR2 is QGS. Trimming left V 3 bases short and J 4 bases short, with 27 bases between.

The table lists this clone with a few counts. For this DNA, TCRdb reports the protein of a much larger clone, which diverges at residue 7, most likely from a read error; the protein presented here is translated directly from the DNA. The chain links TRDV2 to TRDJ3; unclear D gene. The J gene, not given by TCRdb, was assigned here from a germline match of the nucleotide sequence. Trimming left V 0 bases short and J 5 bases short, with 13 bases between. The CDR3 runs 17 residues. The V gene's germline CDR1 is GEAIGNYY and CDR2 EKD. CDR3 in amino acids: CACDTAKENRDTRQMFF. Written as DNA, the CDR3 is TGTGCCTGTGACACCGCCAAAGAGAACAGGGACACCCGACAGATGTTTTTC.

As concerns this clone: Since a far larger clone is one base different, this is likely a read error. The same CDR3 is also encoded by other DNA sequences in this sample. V is TRDV1 and J is TRDJ1; 9 nucleotides line up with TRDD3. The J gene, absent from TCRdb, was called here by matching the DNA to germline. This CDR3 contains 18 residues. Germline V gene sequence: CDR1 TSWWSYY, CDR2 QGS. V was pared by 6 bases and J by 1 base, with 15 bases of the junction left unmatched. The CDR3 reads CALGERPYWGKSTDKLIF. The CDR3 DNA reads TGTGCTCTTGGAGAAAGGCCCTACTGGGGGAAGTCCACCGATAAACTCATCTTT.

This clone was detected a few times. Only one base separates this from a far larger clonotype, so it likely reflects a read error. The sample carries other DNA sequences with the same CDR3. DNA of the CDR3: TGTGCCTGTGAGCAACTGGGGGCCCCGTACACCGATAAACTAATCTTT. Its protein product is CACEQLGAPYTDKLIF. With the J gene uncalled, the V gene is TRDV2; the table's D call, TRDD3, was not checked against the DNA. Germline lookup yields CDR1 GEAIGNYY and CDR2 EKD. The CDR3 covers 16 residues.

This clone came up a few times. Translating this DNA gives a protein that differs at residue 18 from the TCRdb one, which belongs to a much larger clone; a read error is likely, and the protein shown is this translation. The V call is TRDV2, the J call TRDJ1; 9 nucleotides align to TRDD3. The V segment lost 3 bases and the J segment 4 bases; nucleotides outside the gene matches: 32. The germline gives CDR1 GEAIGNYY, CDR2 EKD. The CDR3 has 23 residues. The CDR3 DNA follows: TGTGCCTGTGACCTTCGCCATCTAGAGAATTTACTGGGGGACACACCCCGCTACGATAAACTCATCTTT. Protein product: CACDLRHLENLLGDTPRYDKLIF.

This clone has only a few counts. TCRdb pairs this DNA with a much larger clone's protein that differs at residue 22, likely a read error; the protein shown was translated from the DNA. A V gene of TRDV1 was called, but no J gene was assigned; the table assigns TRDD3, which was not confirmed against the DNA. Looked up from germline, CDR1 is TSWWSYY and CDR2 is QGS. The CDR3 spans 23 residues. CDR3 loop: CALGELWPSSRTGDSPYTDKLTF. The CDR3 bases are TGTGCTCTTGGGGAACTTTGGCCTTCCTCCAGAACTGGGGACTCCCCCTACACCGATAAACTCACCTTT.

Notes on this clone: The mismatch at residue 15 between this DNA's translation and the TCRdb protein of a much larger clone likely reflects a read error; the protein shown is translated from the DNA. This chain uses TRDV1 with TRDJ3, with TRDD3 as a possible D gene (6 bases). TCRdb supplies no J gene; here it was assigned by aligning the nucleotide sequence to germline. Germline CDR1 TSWWSYY, CDR2 QGS. The CDR3 spans 19 residues. CDR3 sequence (DNA): TGTGCTCTTGGGGAACCGGGCGAATTGGGGATCTGGGACACCCAACAGATGTTTTTC. Translating it yields CALGEPGELGIWDTQQMFF.

About this clone itself: Only one base separates this from a far larger clonotype, so it likely reflects a read error. Other DNA sequences in the same sample also yield this CDR3. The J gene has no call, while the V gene is TRDV1; the tabulated D call, TRDD3, remains unverified against the DNA. The CDR3 runs 18 residues. Germline V gene sequence: CDR1 TSWWSYY, CDR2 QGS. CDR3 region: CALGEHSYWGLCTDKLIF. The CDR3 DNA reads TGTGCTCTTGGGGAACATTCGTACTGGGGGCTGTGCACCGATAAACTCATCTTC.

Regarding this clone: It differs at one base from a far larger clone, so likely a read error. This specimen includes other DNA sequences encoding the same CDR3. The V call is TRDV2, the J call TRDJ1; 11 positions match TRDD3. Germline values: CDR1 GEAIGNYY, CDR2 EKD. J lost 2 bases, V lost 2 bases, and 15 bases had no gene match. The CDR3 is 19 amino acids. The CDR3 DNA follows: TGTGCCTGTGACAAGGTCGCTCCACTGGGGGATAGAGGGACCGATAAACTCATCTTT. It is translated as CACDKVAPLGDRGTDKLIF.

Turning to this clone: A read error likely explains this, since a far larger clone differs by one base. This CDR3 is also generated by other DNA sequences in the sample. The chain is built from TRDV1 and TRDJ1; D is undetermined. Germline V CDR1 and CDR2: TSWWSYY, QGS. Trimming took 2 bases from V and 0 from J, leaving 19 bases between them. The length of the CDR3 is 18 residues. This CDR3 is CALGEIAQVVPHTDKLIF. CDR3 in DNA: TGTGCTCTTGGGGAAATTGCGCAAGTCGTCCCCCACACCGATAAACTCATCTTT.

On this clone: The TCRdb record carries a much larger clone's protein, which differs from this DNA's translation at residue 12; a read error is the likely cause, and the protein listed here is the DNA translation. The V and J genes are TRDV2 and TRDJ3; 11 bases line up with TRDD3. The J gene, missing from TCRdb, was assigned here through DNA to germline matching. The CDR3 sequence is 18 residues long. The germline CDR1 and CDR2 sequences are GEAIGNYY and EKD. CDR3 protein: CACDTGGYASWGTRQMFF. The CDR3 bases are TGTGCCTGTGACACTGGGGGATACGCGTCCTGGGGCACCCGACAGATGTTTTTC.

This clone showed up just a few times. A far larger clone is just one base off, so this is likely a read error. The V gene is TRDV1, the J gene TRDJ1; D may be TRDD3 (5 bases). Here the J gene was assigned by germline matching of the DNA, as TCRdb has none. Per the germline V gene, CDR1 is TSWWSYY and CDR2 is QGS. This CDR3 has 20 residues. Between the trimmed V and J ends, which lost 3 bases and 1 base, there was a span of 27 bases. This chain's CDR3 is CALGEPPTRMGPSITDKLIF. The CDR3, as DNA: TGTGCTCTTGGGGAGCCTCCCACACGCATGGGGCCCAGCATCACCGATAAACTCATCTTT.

This clone turned up a few times. TCRdb records a much larger clone's protein for this DNA, with a difference at residue 10 that likely arises from a read error; the protein given is the translation of the DNA. This chain joins TRDV2 and TRDJ1, with TRDD3 matching 8 bases. The J gene is absent in TCRdb and was assigned here via DNA matching to germline. Germline V gene sequence: CDR1 GEAIGNYY, CDR2 EKD. The CDR3 runs to 18 residues. J was trimmed by 7 bases and V by 0 bases; bases with no gene match: 18. CDR3 loop: CACDTVKGDMPIVGKLIF. CDR3 nucleotides: TGTGCCTGTGACACCGTGAAGGGGGATATGCCCATTGTTGGTAAACTCATCTTT.

Comments on this clone: TCRdb attributes to this sequence the protein of a much larger clone, which differs from the DNA translation at residue 17; a read error is likely, and the protein displayed is translated from the DNA. The genes are TRDV1 and TRDJ1, with D possibly being TRDD3 (5 bases). Matching the DNA to germline supplied the J gene, which TCRdb does not give. CDR1 TSWWSYY and CDR2 QGS come from the germline V gene. The CDR3 spans 21 residues. The CDR3, as DNA: TGTGCTCTTGGGGAAGATAATTCGCCTATGTGGGATTCTGAGTACACCGGTAAACTCATCTTT. This codes for CALGEDNSPMWDSEYTGKLIF.

With respect to this clone: The TCRdb protein, from a much larger clone, departs from this DNA's translation at residue 9, likely by read error; the protein shown derives from the DNA. The chain couples TRDV2 to TRDJ1, with TRDD3 as a possible D gene (5 bases). The J gene comes from matching the DNA to germline here; TCRdb lacks it. V was shortened by 2 bases and J by 1 base, with 13 bases between the two germline ends. The CDR3 loop spans 15 amino acids. Germline CDR1 and CDR2: GEAIGNYY and EKD. The CDR3 protein is CACDILGMSTDKLIF. CDR3 nucleotide sequence: TGTGCCTGTGACATTCTTGGGATGAGCACCGATAAACTCATCTTT.

Notes on this clone: TCRdb shows a much larger clone's protein in place of this DNA's translation, and the two differ at residue 18, likely through a read error; the protein shown is translated from the DNA. CDR3 bases: TGTGCTCTTGGGTCCCATTGTCCGAATAGATACCTCGCGGACGATAAACTCACCTTT. It yields the protein CALGSHCPNRYLADDKLTF. The J gene is uncalled and the V gene is TRDV1; no check of the table's D call, TRDD3, against the DNA was made. Germline V lookup: CDR1 TSWWSYY, CDR2 QGS. The CDR3 contains 19 residues.